A selection of T cell receptor beta chains follows, all from one sample in a study of blood T cell repertoires in COVID-19. Only in-frame clones appear in the TCRdb table, and some are missing; sequencing was by immunoSEQ multiplex PCR. The sample has about 59,000 clones; 70% to 85% are singletons. Material: peripheral blood. Receptors originate from a human donor in a cohort sampled during active COVID-19. The CDR3 runs from the conserved cysteine through the conserved F or W. Fields, in order: D gene, J gene, V gene, clone size, CDR3 protein, CDR3 DNA. D genes are given only for firm matches. For some rows the clone size is stated as once, few or many, or as a class when expanded; others skip it.

>.|TRBJ2-5|TRBV23-1|.
CASSQSARTCVQYF
TGCGCCAGCAGTCAATCGGCGCGGACTTGTGTCCAGTACTTC
>.|TRBJ2-1|TRBV3-1/TRBV3-2|.
CASSPASGSYNEQFF
TGTGCCAGCAGCCCGGCCTCAGGTTCCTACAATGAGCAGTTCTTC
>.|TRBJ1-1|TRBV19|.
CATSQWAGKVGTEAFF
TGTGCCACTTCCCAATGGGCAGGGAAGGTTGGAACTGAAGCTTTCTTT
>.|TRBJ1-1|TRBV7-8|few
CASTRRREAEAFF
TGTGCCAGCACAAGGAGACGGGAGGCTGAAGCTTTCTTT
>TRBD1|TRBJ1-1|TRBV18|few
CASSPLTGTGATEAFF
TGTGCCAGCTCACCATTGACTGGGACAGGGGCCACTGAAGCTTTCTTT
>.|TRBJ1-4|TRBV7-9|few
CASSPGANRERLFF
TGTGCCAGCAGTCCTGGGGCGAACCGGGAGAGACTGTTTTTT
>TRBD2|TRBJ2-5|TRBV7-2|.
CASSFPGLGETQYF
TGTGCCAGCAGCTTTCCGGGACTAGGGGAGACCCAGTACTTC
>.|TRBJ1-5|TRBV28|.
CASSFRGSNQPQHF
TGTGCCAGCAGTTTTCGAGGGAGCAATCAGCCCCAGCATTTT
>.|TRBJ2-7|TRBV29-1|.
CSVRPGSSGYEQYF
TGCAGCGTTCGACCGGGATCATCGGGTTACGAGCAGTACTTC
>.|TRBJ1-5|TRBV19|.
CASKMGHVSNQPQHF
TGTGCCAGTAAAATGGGACACGTTAGCAATCAGCCCCAGCATTTT
>.|TRBJ2-5|TRBV11-2|.
CASSLGQKSQETQYF
TGTGCCAGCAGCTTAGGGCAGAAGTCACAAGAGACCCAGTACTTC
>.|TRBJ1-5|TRBV7-8|.
CASSLRGNQPQHF
TGTGCCAGCAGCTTACGAGGCAATCAGCCCCAGCATTTT
>.|TRBJ2-7|TRBV6-2/TRBV6-3|once
CASSYSGLAYYEQYF
TGTGCCAGCAGTTACTCTGGTCTTGCCTACTACGAGCAGTACTTC
>.|TRBJ2-6|TRBV7-3|.
CASSLTGGLGSGANVLTF
TGTGCCAGCAGCTTAACTGGGGGCCTGGGGTCTGGGGCCAACGTCCTGACTTTC
>.|TRBJ1-1|TRBV21-1|.
CASRFARHPNTEAFF
TGTGCCAGCAGGTTTGCCAGACACCCGAACACTGAAGCTTTCTTT
>.|TRBJ2-7|TRBV28|few
CASSLDIGSYEQYF
TGTGCCAGCAGTTTGGACATTGGGTCCTACGAGCAGTACTTC
>.|TRBJ1-5|TRBV11-2|.
CASSFGGGHQPQHF
TGTGCCAGCAGCTTCGGTGGGGGCCATCAGCCCCAGCATTTT
>.|TRBJ2-7|TRBV4-2|.
CASSLASGGRPEQYF
TGTGCCAGCAGCCTCGCCAGTGGGGGCAGACCCGAGCAGTACTTC
>.|TRBJ2-2|TRBV28|.
CASSLWDRRTGELFF
TGTGCCAGCAGTTTATGGGACAGACGCACCGGGGAGCTGTTTTTT
>.|TRBJ2-7|TRBV7-2|.
CATTDYQRSYEQYF
TGTGCCACTACGGACTACCAGAGGAGCTACGAGCAGTACTTC
>TRBD1|TRBJ2-7|TRBV7-8|.
CASSQSGGRGSYEQYF
TGTGCCAGCAGCCAATCAGGGGGCAGGGGATCCTACGAGCAGTACTTC
>.|TRBJ1-4|TRBV7-2|.
CASSFSGPTNEKLFF
TGTGCCAGCAGCTTCTCAGGGCCAACTAATGAAAAACTGTTTTTT
>.|TRBJ2-4|TRBV18|.
CASSPPGPLAKNIQYF
TGTGCCAGCTCACCACCTGGGCCTTTAGCCAAAAACATTCAGTACTTC
>TRBD1|TRBJ1-4|TRBV5-4|.
CASSPGQGTSANEKLFF
TGTGCCAGCAGCCCAGGACAGGGCACGTCAGCTAATGAAAAACTGTTTTTT
>.|TRBJ2-1|TRBV4-1|.
CASSQKLVTSYNEQFF
TGCGCCAGCAGCCAGAAACTAGTTACATCCTACAATGAGCAGTTCTTC
>.|TRBJ1-1|TRBV18|few
CASSLLARNTEAFF
TGTGCCAGCTCACTACTCGCAAGGAACACTGAAGCTTTCTTT
>TRBD2|TRBJ2-7|TRBV6-5|few
CATKTGLAGVYEQYF
TGTGCCACCAAGACGGGGCTAGCGGGAGTGTACGAGCAGTACTTC
>.|TRBJ2-5|TRBV19|.
CASSTIRGTETQYF
TGTGCCAGTAGTACCATCAGGGGTACCGAGACCCAGTACTTC
>TRBD1|TRBJ2-1|TRBV5-1|.
CASSEGGTGIYEQFF
TGCGCCAGCAGCGAGGGTGGGACAGGGATTTATGAGCAGTTCTTC
>.|TRBJ2-3|TRBV5-6|.
CASSWGALAPTDTQYF
TGTGCCAGCAGTTGGGGCGCACTAGCCCCCACAGATACGCAGTATTTT
>TRBD1|TRBJ2-7|TRBV7-6|.
CARNRGDKPYEQYF
TGTGCCAGGAACAGGGGCGATAAACCCTACGAGCAGTACTTC
>.|TRBJ1-1|TRBV5-1|.
CASSSLGGDTEAFF
TGCGCCAGCAGCTCCCTGGGGGGAGATACTGAAGCTTTCTTT
>TRBD2|TRBJ2-1|TRBV18|.
CASSPLAGGLFNEQFF
TGTGCCAGCTCACCCCTAGCGGGAGGGCTTTTCAATGAGCAGTTCTTC
>TRBD1|TRBJ2-7|TRBV6-2/TRBV6-3|few
CASSSDRDPYEQYF
TGTGCCAGCAGTTCGGACAGGGACCCCTACGAGCAGTACTTC
>TRBD1|TRBJ1-2|TRBV5-1|.
CASNLLTGEGGYTF
TGCGCCAGCAACCTTCTGACAGGGGAAGGTGGCTACACCTTC
>.|TRBJ1-5|TRBV2|.
CASSRGNNQPQHF
TGTGCCAGCAGTCGGGGGAACAATCAGCCCCAGCATTTT
>TRBD1|TRBJ2-1|TRBV19|.
CASRTPGQGGSHNEQFF
TGTGCCAGTAGGACTCCGGGACAGGGGGGTTCGCACAATGAGCAGTTCTTC
>TRBD1|TRBJ1-2|TRBV5-4|once
CASSLNRGNGYTF
TGTGCCAGCAGCTTGAACAGGGGGAACGGCTACACCTTC
>TRBD1|TRBJ1-3|TRBV18|.
CASSPTGSGNTIYF
TGTGCCAGCTCACCGACAGGGTCCGGAAACACCATATATTTT
>.|TRBJ2-1|TRBV9|.
CASSAQGPYNEQFF
TGTGCCAGCAGCGCACAGGGCCCTTACAATGAGCAGTTCTTC
>TRBD2|TRBJ2-1|TRBV6-5|.
CASSTSSGRVDEQFF
TGTGCCAGCAGCACCTCTAGCGGTCGCGTGGATGAGCAGTTCTTC
>.|TRBJ1-5|TRBV18|.
CASTGQSNQPQHF
TGTGCCAGCACCGGACAGAGCAATCAGCCCCAGCATTTT
>TRBD2|TRBJ2-7|TRBV6-4|.
CASSALAGVNEQYF
TGTGCCAGCAGTGCCCTAGCGGGAGTGAACGAGCAGTACTTC
>.|TRBJ1-4|TRBV27|few
CASSPITGPTNEKLFF
TGTGCCAGCAGTCCCATAACAGGGCCCACTAATGAAAAACTGTTTTTT
>TRBD1|TRBJ2-3|TRBV27|once
CASSRTGDRVTDTQYF
TGTGCCAGCAGTCGCACAGGGGATCGGGTCACAGATACGCAGTATTTT
>TRBD1|TRBJ2-7|TRBV15|.
CATSSPAPDRDHEQYF
TGTGCCACCAGCAGCCCCGCCCCGGACAGGGACCACGAGCAGTACTTC
>TRBD1|TRBJ1-6|TRBV4-2|.
CASSRDRDRGNSPLHF
TGTGCCAGCAGCCGAGACCGGGACAGGGGTAATTCACCCCTCCACTTT
>TRBD2|TRBJ2-7|TRBV6-2/TRBV6-3|once
CASSSVGPSGTYEQYF
TGTGCCAGCAGTTCCGTGGGTCCTAGCGGCACCTACGAGCAGTACTTC
>TRBD2|TRBJ2-1|TRBV25-1|few
CASSDGSGGRNEQFF
TGTGCCAGCAGTGACGGCAGCGGGGGGCGGAATGAGCAGTTCTTC
>.|TRBJ1-1|TRBV4-2|few
CASSQGHGNTEAFF
TGTGCCAGCAGCCAGGGACACGGGAACACTGAAGCTTTCTTT
>TRBD1|TRBJ2-7|TRBV19|.
CASSMWQGAYEQYF
TGTGCCAGTAGTATGTGGCAGGGGGCCTACGAGCAGTACTTC
>TRBD1|TRBJ2-7|TRBV5-5|.
CASSYGTDLQIGYF
TGTGCCAGCAGCTACGGGACAGACCTACAAATTGGGTACTTC
>TRBD1|TRBJ2-2|TRBV10-1|few
CASGQGEIGELFF
TGCGCCAGTGGACAGGGGGAAATCGGGGAGCTGTTTTTT
>.|TRBJ1-3|TRBV5-1|.
CASSFGGVSGNTIYF
TGCGCCAGCAGCTTCGGAGGGGTCTCTGGAAACACCATATATTTT
>.|TRBJ1-3|TRBV18|.
CASSPPSQGSGNTIYF
TGTGCCAGCTCACCACCGTCACAGGGCTCTGGAAACACCATATATTTT